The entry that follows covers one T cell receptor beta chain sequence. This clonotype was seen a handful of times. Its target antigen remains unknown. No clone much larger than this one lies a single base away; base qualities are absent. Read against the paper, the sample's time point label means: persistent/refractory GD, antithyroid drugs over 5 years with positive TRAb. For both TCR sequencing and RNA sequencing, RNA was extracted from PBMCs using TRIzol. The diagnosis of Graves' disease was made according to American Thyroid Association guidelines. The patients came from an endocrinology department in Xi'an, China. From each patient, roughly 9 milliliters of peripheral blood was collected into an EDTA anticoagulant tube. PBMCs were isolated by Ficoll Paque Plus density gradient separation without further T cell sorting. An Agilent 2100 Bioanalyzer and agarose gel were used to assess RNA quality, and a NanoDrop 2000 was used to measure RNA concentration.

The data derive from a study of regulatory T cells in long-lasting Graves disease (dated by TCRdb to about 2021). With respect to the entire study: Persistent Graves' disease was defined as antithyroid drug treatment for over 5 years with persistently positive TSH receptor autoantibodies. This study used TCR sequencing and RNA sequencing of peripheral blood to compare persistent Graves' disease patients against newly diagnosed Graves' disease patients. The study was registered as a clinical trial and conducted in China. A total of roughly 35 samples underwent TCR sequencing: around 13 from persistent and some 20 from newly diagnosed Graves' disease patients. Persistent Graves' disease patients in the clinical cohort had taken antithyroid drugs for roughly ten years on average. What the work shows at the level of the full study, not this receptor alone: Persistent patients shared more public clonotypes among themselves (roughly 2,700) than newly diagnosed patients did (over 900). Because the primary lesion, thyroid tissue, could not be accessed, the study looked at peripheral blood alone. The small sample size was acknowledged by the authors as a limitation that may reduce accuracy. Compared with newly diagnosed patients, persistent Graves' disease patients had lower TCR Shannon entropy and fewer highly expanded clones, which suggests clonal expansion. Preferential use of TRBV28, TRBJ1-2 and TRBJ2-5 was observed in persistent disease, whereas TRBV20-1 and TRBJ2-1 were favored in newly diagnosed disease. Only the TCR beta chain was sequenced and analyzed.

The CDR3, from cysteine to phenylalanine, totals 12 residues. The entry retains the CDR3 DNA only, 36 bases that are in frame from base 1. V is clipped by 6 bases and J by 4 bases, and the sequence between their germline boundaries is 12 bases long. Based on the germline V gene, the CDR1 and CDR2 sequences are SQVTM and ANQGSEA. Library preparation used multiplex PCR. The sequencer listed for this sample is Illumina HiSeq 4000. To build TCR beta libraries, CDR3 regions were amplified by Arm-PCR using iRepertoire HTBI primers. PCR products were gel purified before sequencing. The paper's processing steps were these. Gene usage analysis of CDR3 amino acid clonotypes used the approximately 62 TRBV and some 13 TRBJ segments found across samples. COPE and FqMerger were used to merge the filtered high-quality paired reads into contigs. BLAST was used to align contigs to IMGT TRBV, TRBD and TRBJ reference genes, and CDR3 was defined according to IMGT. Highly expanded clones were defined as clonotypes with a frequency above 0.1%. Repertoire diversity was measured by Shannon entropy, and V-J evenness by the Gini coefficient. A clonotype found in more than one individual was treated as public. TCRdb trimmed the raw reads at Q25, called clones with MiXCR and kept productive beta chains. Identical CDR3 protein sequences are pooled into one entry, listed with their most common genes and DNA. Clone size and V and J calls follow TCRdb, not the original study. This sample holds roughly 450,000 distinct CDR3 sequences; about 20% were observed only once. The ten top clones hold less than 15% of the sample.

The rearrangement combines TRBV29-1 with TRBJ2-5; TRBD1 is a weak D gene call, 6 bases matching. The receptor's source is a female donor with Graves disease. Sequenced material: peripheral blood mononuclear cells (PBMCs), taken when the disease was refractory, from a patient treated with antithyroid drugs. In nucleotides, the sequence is TGCAGCGTGAGGACAGACTTAGAGACCCAGTACTTC. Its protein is CSVRTDLETQYF.